The 30 T cell receptor beta chains below all came from one sample that was sequenced in a study of metastatic and nonmetastatic thyroid tumors. TCRdb re-called the PCR reads through MiXCR. This sample yields tens of thousands of clones, of which roughly a quarter are seen a single time; 13% to 15% belongs to the top ten. Among the patients, none had received any treatment before thyroid surgery. The sequenced sample consisted of tumor tissue. The receptor source for this set is a female donor with papillary thyroid cancer or a benign thyroid nodule (not recorded which). Some clones in this sample may be carry-over from other donors' samples.

This clone was counted a few times. The chain combines TRBV20-1 with TRBJ1-3; D not resolved. In germline, CDR1 is DFQATT, CDR2 SNEGSKA (reference sequence). The CDR3 contains 15 residues. Deletions cut 6 bases from V and 0 bases from J, with 15 bases between. The DNA of the CDR3 is TGCAGTGCCGGGGAGGGAAGCAGCTCTGGAAACACCATATATTTT. This encodes CSAGEGSSSGNTIYF.

This clone was picked up many times. The junction departs from germline at one end; a sequencing error may be responsible. The V call is TRBV27, the J call TRBJ2-1, with D tentatively TRBD1 (6 bases). Per germline, CDR1 MNHEY and CDR2 SMNVEV (reference sequence). CDR3 size: 13 residues. Here the CDR3 reads CTSSLMGAGEQFF. In DNA form, the CDR3 reads TGTACCAGCAGTTTAATGGGGGCCGGTGAGCAGTTCTTC.

This clone was found many times. V is TRBV7-2 and J is TRBJ1-2, with 8 bases lining up with TRBD1. The junction had 8 bases not matched to a gene; V was cut back by 6 bases and J by 8 bases. This CDR3 comprises 13 residues. Germline V gene sequence: CDR1 SGHTA, CDR2 FQGNSA. CDR3 in amino acids: CASSSAGGSGYTF. CDR3 bases: TGTGCCAGCAGTTCAGCAGGGGGCTCCGGCTACACCTTC.

This clone was seen a handful of times. The CDR3 nucleotides are TGTGCCAGCAGCTTAGGTGGGTACGAGCAGTACTTC. It encodes CASSLGGYEQYF. The chain carries TRBV13 and TRBJ2-7, with unresolved D. The CDR3 covers 12 residues. Germline-derived CDR1 and CDR2 are PRHDT and FYEKMQ (reference sequence). V was trimmed by 0 bases and J by 4 bases, leaving 4 bases between them.

The chain has TRBV6-1 and TRBJ2-1, with TRBD1 matching over 7 bases. After removal of 9 bases from V and 7 bases from J, the junction contained 12 bases not matched to a gene. This CDR3 comprises 14 residues. Per germline, CDR1 MNHNS and CDR2 SASEGT. The CDR3 sequence is CASSIMTGLNEQFF. The DNA for the CDR3 is TGTGCCAGTAGTATTATGACAGGGTTGAATGAGCAGTTCTTC.

The rearrangement links TRBV10-3 to TRBJ2-7; 10 nucleotides agree with TRBD1. Trimming at V came to 2 bases and at J to 4 bases, leaving 2 bases not matched to a gene. The germline V gene encodes CDR1 ENHRY and CDR2 SYGVKD. The CDR3 has 14 amino acids. Written as DNA, the CDR3 is TGTGCCATCAGTGAGATGGGACAGGGGTACGAGCAGTACTTC. Its translation: CAISEMGQGYEQYF.

This clone was found a few times. The V and J genes are TRBV27 and TRBJ2-3, with 12 bases that match TRBD2. V was pared by 5 bases and J by 8 bases, with 11 bases of the junction left unmatched. CDR3 length equals 16 residues. Germline loops: CDR1 MNHEY, CDR2 SMNVEV (reference sequence). CDR3 bases: TGTGCCAGCAGTCCCCTAGCGGGAGGGGGCTATGGTACGCAGTATTTT. As protein: CASSPLAGGGYGTQYF.

J is TRBJ2-5 and V is TRBV5-1, with D perhaps matching TRBD1 (6 bases). Germline CDR1 is SGHRS and CDR2 is YFSETQ. The CDR3 sequence is 15 residues long. The V and J ends lost 1 base and 3 bases respectively, with 13 bases between them. DNA of the CDR3: TGCGCCAGCAGCTTGCAACAGGGTTTTGAAGAGACCCAGTACTTC. Amino acid sequence: CASSLQQGFEETQYF.

This clone was counted between two and nine times. V gene TRBV12-3 or TRBV12-4 combines with J gene TRBJ1-1, with D hard to call. The CDR3 sequence is 14 residues long. Trimming removed 2 bases at V and 5 bases at J, with 12 bases between. The chain's CDR3 is CASSLLGRGTEAFF. The DNA for the CDR3 is TGTGCCAGCAGTTTACTAGGGAGAGGGACTGAAGCTTTCTTT.

The CDR3 sequence: CSARGGQGPYEQYF. CDR3 nucleotides: TGCAGTGCTAGAGGTGGACAGGGTCCTTACGAGCAGTACTTC. The V and J genes are TRBV20-1 and TRBJ2-7; 8 bases are shared with TRBD1. The length of the CDR3 is 14 residues. Trimming took 1 base from V and 4 from J; bases not matched to a gene: 6. Per germline, CDR1 DFQATT and CDR2 SNEGSKA (reference sequence).

This clone was counted ten times or more. The chain combines TRBV5-1 with TRBJ1-2, with a tentative D call TRBD1 (6 bases). Trimming cost V 4 bases and J 3 bases, with 13 bases left between them. Germline V gene sequence: CDR1 SGHRS, CDR2 YFSETQ. CDR3 size: 14 residues. The CDR3 coding sequence is TGCGCCAGCAGCCAAGGGGGGATTGACTATGGCTACACCTTC. This gives the protein CASSQGGIDYGYTF.

This clone showed up just a few times. The V call is TRBV6-1, the J call TRBJ1-5, with 9 bases lining up with TRBD1. From germline, CDR1 is MNHNS and CDR2 SASEGT. The CDR3 consists of 16 residues. Trimming took 2 bases from V and 3 from J; bases not matched to a gene: 5. The CDR3 region is CASSERTGADNQPQHF. Written as DNA, the CDR3 is TGTGCCAGCAGTGAACGGACAGGGGCGGACAATCAGCCCCAGCATTTT.

This clone came up many times. The chain employs TRBV5-1 and TRBJ1-4; 7 nucleotides agree with TRBD1. V lost 4 bases, J lost 1 base, and 4 bases stayed unmatched. CDR1 is SGHRS, CDR2 YFSETQ, per germline. The CDR3 runs to 15 residues. The CDR3 here is CASSNYRGTNEKLFF. The CDR3 DNA reads TGCGCCAGCAGCAACTACAGGGGAACTAATGAAAAACTGTTTTTT.

This clone was observed at least ten times. The chain links TRBV6-2 or TRBV6-3 to TRBJ1-5, with a possible D match to TRBD1 (5 bases). Germline-derived CDR1 and CDR2 are MNHEY and SVGEGT. This CDR3 is built from 13 residues. Trimming removed 6 bases at V and 11 bases at J, with 17 bases between. CDR3 DNA sequence: TGTGCCAGCAGCAGGGAAAATGGTTTGTCCCAGCATTTT. Translated: CASSRENGLSQHF.

This clone was seen a handful of times. The V and J genes are TRBV10-2 and TRBJ2-1; a possible D gene is TRBD2 (5 bases). The CDR3 has 15 amino acids. Germline assignment: CDR1 WSHSY and CDR2 SAAADI. With 2 bases removed from V and 0 bases from J, the gap between germline ends came to 8 bases. CDR3 sequence (DNA): TGCGCCAGCAGTGAGGGTACTAGCTCCTACAATGAGCAGTTCTTC. Residues: CASSEGTSSYNEQFF.

The rearrangement links TRBV28 to TRBJ1-1; D call uncertain. Germline assignment: CDR1 MDHEN and CDR2 SYDVKM. V was trimmed by 3 bases and J by 8 bases, leaving 7 bases between them. The CDR3 runs to 11 residues. The CDR3 region is CASSFREEAFF. CDR3 nucleotide sequence: TGTGCCAGCAGTTTCCGGGAGGAAGCTTTCTTT.

This clone was seen a few times. This chain uses TRBV28 with TRBJ2-7; 8 bases match TRBD2. CDR1 and CDR2 (germline): MDHEN, SYDVKM. This CDR3 has 16 amino acids. Trimming cost V 4 bases and J 3 bases; bases outside gene matches: 11. In nucleotides, the CDR3 is TGTGCCAGCAGTTCCTCCGGGACTAGAGCCTTCTACGAGCAGTACTTC. Translation gives CASSSSGTRAFYEQYF.

The rearrangement uses TRBV4-2 and TRBJ2-7; D possibly corresponds to TRBD2 (6 bases). Trimming took off 0 bases at V and 6 bases at J, with 15 bases between the two ends. Per the germline V gene, CDR1 is LGHNA and CDR2 is YNFKEQ. The CDR3 contains 15 residues. The CDR3 region is CASSQETGLTREQYF. The CDR3 DNA follows: TGTGCCAGCAGCCAAGAAACAGGACTAACCCGCGAGCAGTACTTC.

There are many counts of this clone. The chain recombines TRBV7-3 with TRBJ2-2, with 11 bases that match TRBD2. The V gene end was trimmed by 5 bases and the J gene end by 7 bases; junction bases not matched to a gene: 6. The CDR3 has 15 residues. CDR1 and CDR2 from the germline V gene are SGHTA and FQGTGA. The CDR3 spells CASSATSGRSGELFF. As DNA, the CDR3 is TGTGCCAGCAGCGCCACTAGCGGGAGAAGCGGGGAGCTGTTTTTT.

This clone has only a few counts. Possible read error: a much larger clone is one base away. At the DNA level, this CDR3 is encoded by other sequences in the same sample as well. V and J are TRBV7-3 and TRBJ2-1, with a tentative D call TRBD1 (6 bases). Germline V gives CDR1 SGHTA, CDR2 FQGTGA. The CDR3 loop spans 12 amino acids. DNA for the CDR3: TGTACCAGCAGTCCCGAGGGGGTGAGGCAGTTCTTC. It specifies CTSSPEGVRQFF.

A few counts support this clone. The chain links TRBV27 to TRBJ2-1, with TRBD2 matching over 10 bases. Per germline, CDR1 MNHEY and CDR2 SMNVEV (reference sequence). This CDR3 has 17 amino acids. The trim removed 5 bases at V and 3 bases at J, leaving 10 bases unmatched. DNA of the CDR3: TGTGCCAGCAGTGCCCCTCTAGCGGGAGTACGCTACAATGAGCAGTTCTTC. It is translated as CASSAPLAGVRYNEQFF.

The chain links TRBV9 to TRBJ2-1; no clear D gene. Trimming shortened V by 4 bases and J by 9 bases, and 8 bases separated the two germline ends. This CDR3 has 11 residues. The germline V gene has CDR1 SGDLS and CDR2 YYNGEE. CDR3 sequence (DNA): TGTGCCAGCAGCCTGACCAGTGAGCAGTTCTTC. This gives the protein CASSLTSEQFF.

The table lists this clone with a count of one. The rearrangement uses TRBV4-2 and TRBJ1-2; possible D gene TRBD1, 6 bases. Looked up from germline, CDR1 is LGHNA and CDR2 is YNFKEQ. V lost 0 bases, J lost 4 bases, and 15 bases lay in between. The CDR3 is 16 residues long. CDR3 DNA sequence: TGTGCCAGCAGCCAAGACTGGCAGGGGTGGATCTATGGCTACACCTTC. Protein sequence: CASSQDWQGWIYGYTF.

The table lists this clone with many counts. The rearrangement uses TRBV10-3 and TRBJ1-1; D unclear. The CDR3 runs to 16 residues. V was trimmed by 3 bases and J by 0 bases, leaving 14 bases between them. Germline-derived CDR1 and CDR2 are ENHRY and SYGVKD. The CDR3 is CAISDGVGRMNTEAFF. The CDR3 coding sequence is TGTGCCATCAGTGACGGGGTTGGAAGGATGAACACTGAAGCTTTCTTT.

The chain employs TRBV11-1 and TRBJ1-6; D not certain. Germline V gene data show CDR1 as SGHAT and CDR2 as FQDESV (reference sequence). V lost 0 bases and J 3 bases, leaving 3 bases between the germline ends. CDR3 length: 14 amino acids. CDR3 DNA sequence: TGTGCCAGCAGCTTAGCGCTCTATAATTCACCCCTCCACTTT. It codes for CASSLALYNSPLHF.

A few counts support this clone. The V and J genes are TRBV12-3 or TRBV12-4 and TRBJ2-2, with a possible D match to TRBD2 (5 bases). V was pared by 5 bases and J by 6 bases, with 13 bases between. The CDR3 is 14 amino acids. CDR3 coding DNA: TGTGCCAGCAGTGAAAGGGAGCGGTCCGGGGAGCTGTTTTTT. Protein: CASSERERSGELFF.

The V call is TRBV20-1, the J call TRBJ1-2; D uncertain. Germline CDR1 DFQATT, CDR2 SNEGSKA (reference sequence). The CDR3 is 13 amino acids. The V end lost 3 bases, the J end lost 4 bases, and 12 bases lay between the germline ends. CDR3 sequence: CSASPGSLYGYTF. The DNA for the CDR3 is TGCAGTGCTAGTCCCGGGTCCCTCTATGGCTACACCTTC.

This clone was seen at least ten times. The V gene is TRBV29-1, the J gene TRBJ2-7, with 7 bases lining up with TRBD2. The CDR3 runs to 16 residues. Germline CDR1 reads SQVTM; CDR2 reads ANQGSEA. V trimming: 3 bases; J trimming: 3 bases; junction bases outside the gene matches: 14. CDR3 in amino acids: CSVDVSDHGRGYEQYF. CDR3 coding DNA: TGCAGCGTTGATGTCAGTGACCATGGGAGGGGCTACGAGCAGTACTTC.

The genes are TRBV6-2 or TRBV6-3 and TRBJ2-5, with 9 positions matching TRBD2. The CDR3 is made up of 17 amino acids. The germline gives CDR1 MNHEY, CDR2 SVGEGT. V shed 2 bases, J shed 5 bases, and the junction held 12 bases outside the gene matches. CDR3 amino acids: CASSYRAGGDFWETQYF. In nucleotides, the CDR3 is TGTGCCAGCAGTTACCGGGCGGGAGGGGATTTTTGGGAGACCCAGTACTTC.

Of note for this clone: At one of its ends the junction is not consistent with the germline gene, which may arise from a read error. The chain links TRBV11-2 to TRBJ2-3; TRBD1 aligns across 7 bases. The CDR3 length is 14 residues. The germline CDR1 and CDR2 sequences are SGHAT and FQNNGV. CDR3: CASSQRDSIDTQYF. The CDR3 region has the DNA TGTGCCAGCAGCCAAAGGGACAGCATAGATACGCAGTATTTT.